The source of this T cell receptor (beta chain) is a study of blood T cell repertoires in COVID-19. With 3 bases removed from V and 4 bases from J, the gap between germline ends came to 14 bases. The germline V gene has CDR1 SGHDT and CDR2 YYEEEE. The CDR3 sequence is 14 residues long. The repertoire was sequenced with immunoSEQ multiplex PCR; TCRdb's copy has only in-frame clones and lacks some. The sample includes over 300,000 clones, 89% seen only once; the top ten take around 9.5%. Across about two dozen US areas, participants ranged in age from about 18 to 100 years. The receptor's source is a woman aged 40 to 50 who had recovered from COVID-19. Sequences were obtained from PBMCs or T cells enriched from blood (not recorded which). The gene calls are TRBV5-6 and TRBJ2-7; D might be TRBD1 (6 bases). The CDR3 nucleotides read TGTGCCAGCAGCTCCGGACAGCCAGTTTACGAGCAGTACTTC. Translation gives CASSSGQPVYEQYF.